This T cell receptor (beta chain) was sequenced in a study of T-cell reconstitution after alpha-beta-depleted transplantation in children. Overall study results and limits: The authors attributed T-cell counts and diversity one year after transplant mostly to newly produced T cells.

TCRbeta library construction was performed incorporating unique molecular identifiers. TCRdb reprocessed the PCR reads with MiXCR, giving one entry per CDR3 protein. This sample carries around 490,000 distinct CDR3 sequences, 11% of them seen once, and the ten largest clones take less than 15%. This clonotype was counted at least ten times. Its antigen remains unidentified. This receptor was identified in a female patient between 2 and 15 years old who had a stem cell transplant for aplastic anemia, so the T cells may come from the graft donor. The sequences come from PBMCs, mostly from graft donor cells, collected 180 days after TCRalphabeta/CD19-depleted stem cell transplant.

The CDR3, as DNA: TGCAGTGCTAGAGCGGGCCTGATCGGGGAGCTGTTTTTT. This encodes CSARAGLIGELFF. The rearrangement joins TRBV20-1 to TRBJ2-2; no definite D call. The CDR3 has 13 residues. Trimming took 1 base from V and 7 from J, leaving 10 bases between them. The germline gives CDR1 DFQATT, CDR2 SNEGSKA (reference sequence).